At least ten counts were recorded for the clone carrying this TCR beta chain. Its antigen is undetermined. Individual cDNA molecules each received unique molecular identifiers attached to them. TCRdb reprocessed the 5' RACE reads with MiXCR, giving one entry per CDR3 protein. The sample lists tens of thousands of distinct CDR3 sequences; more than 5.5% were seen once. These data come from a study of early T cells in non-severe SARS-CoV-2 infection. Looking at the study overall: Sequencing used unsorted whole-blood bulk RNA, so chains lack pairing. Study results and caveats: The study's VDJdb matching favored anti-spike CD8 responses and missed private and CD4 specificities.

Germline V CDR1 and CDR2: SGHNT, YENEEA. The trim removed 5 bases at V and 0 bases at J, leaving 2 bases unmatched. This CDR3 region has 14 residues. This TCR came from an adult who was a healthcare worker with PCR-confirmed SARS-CoV-2 infection or an uninfected control (not recorded which). V gene TRBV11-3 combines with J gene TRBJ2-3; 7 nucleotides line up with TRBD1. The sequenced sample was whole blood, obtained at baseline. The DNA of the CDR3 is TGTGCCAGCAGCACACAGGGGAGCACAGATACGCAGTATTTT. Translation gives CASSTQGSTDTQYF.